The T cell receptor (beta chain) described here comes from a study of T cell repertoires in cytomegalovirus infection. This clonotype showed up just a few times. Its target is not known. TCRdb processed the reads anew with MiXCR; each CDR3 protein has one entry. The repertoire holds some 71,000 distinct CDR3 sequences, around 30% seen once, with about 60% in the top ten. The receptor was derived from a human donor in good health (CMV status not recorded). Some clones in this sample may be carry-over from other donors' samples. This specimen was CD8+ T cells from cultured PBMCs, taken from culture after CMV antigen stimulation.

CDR3 DNA sequence: TGTGCCAGCAGAACGGCAAGGGTCCTGACTTTC. Translated, it gives CASRTARVLTF. This sequence joins TRBV6-2 or TRBV6-3 and TRBJ2-6; no definite D call. The CDR3 runs to 11 residues. V was cut by 6 bases and J by 13 bases, with 10 bases left in between. Germline V CDR1 and CDR2: MNHEY, SVGEGT.